This T cell receptor beta chain originates from a study of OX40 agonist ivuxolimab in advanced cancers. Background for the entire study: Ivuxolimab, which targeted the costimulatory receptor OX40 (CD134), was an agonistic, fully human IgG2 monoclonal antibody. The paper reports the monotherapy dose-escalation portion (N of about 54 patients) of the phase I ivuxolimab trial. Of the roughly 54 dose-escalation patients, hepatocellular carcinoma was present in 19, melanoma in roughly 15, renal cell carcinoma in 9 and head and neck cancer in 9. Prior anti-PD-1, anti-PD-L1 or anti-CTLA-4 therapy was permitted, and roughly two fifths of dose-escalation patients had received checkpoint inhibitors. Peripheral TCRbeta sequencing was intended to test whether TCR sequence diversity was altered and clonal T-cell expansion was caused by ivuxolimab. Partial responses occurred in three dose-escalation patients: two with cutaneous melanoma and one with hepatocellular carcinoma. Intravenous ivuxolimab was administered to patients every 2 weeks at six dose levels: 0.01, 0.1, 0.3, 1.5, 3 and 10 mg/kg. In the dose-escalation cohort, 70% to 85% of patients were male, and the mean age was approximately 64 years, with a range of roughly 23 to 85.

A remark on this clone: The target of this receptor is not known. The sample holds no much larger clone one base away, and base qualities are not on file.

Patients with autoimmune disease history or receiving systemic immunosuppression were excluded from the trial. Peripheral blood for TCR sequencing was collected from all dose cohorts at baseline, on cycle 4 day 1, and on cycle 7 day 1. The samples were taken from a phase I, first-in-human, multicenter, open-label dose-escalation trial of ivuxolimab. Adults with locally advanced or metastatic melanoma, renal cell carcinoma, hepatocellular carcinoma or head and neck squamous cell carcinoma were enrolled in the trial. Before TCR sequencing, CD4+ T cells and CD8+ T cells were sorted from peripheral blood as separate populations. Trimming takes 5 bases from V and 1 base from J, and the germline ends sit 9 bases apart. The germline V gene encodes CDR1 SGHRS and CDR2 YFSETQ. Spanning cysteine to phenylalanine, the CDR3 consists of 13 amino acids. Just the 39-base CDR3 DNA is kept, in frame starting at base 1.

Overall results and qualifications from the work: In partial responders in the 0.1-3.0 mg/kg groups, normalized peripheral clonal expansion was found to be among the lowest, especially among CD8+ T cells. Low levels of normalized T-cell clonal expansion were also seen in some nonresponding patients. Clonal expansion of both CD4+ and CD8+ blood T cells was observed from baseline to week 6 at doses 0.1 to 3.0 mg/kg. The antigen specificity of the clonally expanded peripheral T cells was not determined. After ivuxolimab, expanded clones were on average more numerous among CD8+ T cells than among CD4+ T cells.

To sequence the TCRbeta CDR3 region, genomic DNA was isolated from the sorted cells. TCRbeta CDR3 regions were sequenced using the immunoSEQ Assay. TCRdb's version of the immuneACCESS table is confined to in-frame rearrangements and falls short of the full clone set. An unresolved V gene accounts for under half of the shortfall where checked; the remainder is of unknown origin. For this sample the table gives roughly 79,000 clones, of which roughly 89% were detected only once. Roughly 1.6% of the sample is taken by the ten largest. This receptor chain uses TRBV5-1 and TRBJ1-1, with the D gene too uncertain to name. The material sequenced was CD4+ or CD8+ T cells sorted from blood, taken in a trial of the OX40 agonist ivuxolimab. This receptor was taken from an adult with an advanced solid tumor such as melanoma, head and neck, liver or kidney cancer. The sequenced DNA is TGCGCCAGCAGGCCCGGGCAGAACACTGAAGCTTTCTTT. Its product reads: CASRPGQNTEAFF.